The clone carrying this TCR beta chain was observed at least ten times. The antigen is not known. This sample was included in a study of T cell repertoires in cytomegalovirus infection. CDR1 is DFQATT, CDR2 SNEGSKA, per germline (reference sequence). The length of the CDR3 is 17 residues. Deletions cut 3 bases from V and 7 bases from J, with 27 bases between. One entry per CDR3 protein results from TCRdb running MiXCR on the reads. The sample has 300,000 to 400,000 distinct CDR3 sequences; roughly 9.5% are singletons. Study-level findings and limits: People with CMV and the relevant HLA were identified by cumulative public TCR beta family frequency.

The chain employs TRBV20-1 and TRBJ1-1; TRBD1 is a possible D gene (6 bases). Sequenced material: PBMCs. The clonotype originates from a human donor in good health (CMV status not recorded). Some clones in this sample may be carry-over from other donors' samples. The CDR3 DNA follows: TGCAGTGCTAGTGAACAGGGAACCCGAGTCGCTCGCGGTGAAGCTTTCTTT. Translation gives CSASEQGTRVARGEAFF.